This TCR beta chain originates from a study of shared clonotypes between healthy human individuals. Data came from immunoSEQ multiplex PCR; TCRdb stores just in-frame clones and leaves some out. The data contain roughly 2,300,000 clones, 85% to 95% of them singletons. The CDR3 has 12 amino acids. Germline lookup yields CDR1 SQVTM and CDR2 ANQGSEA. With 4 bases removed from V and 6 bases from J, the gap between germline ends came to 9 bases. CD45RA+ naive and CD45RA-negative memory subsets were separated from CD4+ cells. Material for sequencing was naive CD4+ T cells from PBMCs. Subset indicated: CD45RA+ positively selected. The receptor was isolated from a man aged 18 to 29 in good health. Some clones in this sample may be carry-over from other donors' samples. V gene TRBV29-1 combines with J gene TRBJ1-4; TRBD1 is a possible D gene (6 bases). The CDR3 spells CSVGGADEKLFF. Written as DNA, the CDR3 is TGCAGCGTTGGGGGGGCGGATGAAAAACTGTTTTTT. Full variable domain (rest looked up from reference TRBV29-1 and TRBJ1-4): SAVISQKPSRDICQRGTSLTIQCQVDSQVTMMFWYRQQPGQSLTLIATANQGSEATYESGFVIDKFPISRPNLTFSTLTVSNMSPEDSSIYLCSVGGADEKLFFGSGTQLSVL.